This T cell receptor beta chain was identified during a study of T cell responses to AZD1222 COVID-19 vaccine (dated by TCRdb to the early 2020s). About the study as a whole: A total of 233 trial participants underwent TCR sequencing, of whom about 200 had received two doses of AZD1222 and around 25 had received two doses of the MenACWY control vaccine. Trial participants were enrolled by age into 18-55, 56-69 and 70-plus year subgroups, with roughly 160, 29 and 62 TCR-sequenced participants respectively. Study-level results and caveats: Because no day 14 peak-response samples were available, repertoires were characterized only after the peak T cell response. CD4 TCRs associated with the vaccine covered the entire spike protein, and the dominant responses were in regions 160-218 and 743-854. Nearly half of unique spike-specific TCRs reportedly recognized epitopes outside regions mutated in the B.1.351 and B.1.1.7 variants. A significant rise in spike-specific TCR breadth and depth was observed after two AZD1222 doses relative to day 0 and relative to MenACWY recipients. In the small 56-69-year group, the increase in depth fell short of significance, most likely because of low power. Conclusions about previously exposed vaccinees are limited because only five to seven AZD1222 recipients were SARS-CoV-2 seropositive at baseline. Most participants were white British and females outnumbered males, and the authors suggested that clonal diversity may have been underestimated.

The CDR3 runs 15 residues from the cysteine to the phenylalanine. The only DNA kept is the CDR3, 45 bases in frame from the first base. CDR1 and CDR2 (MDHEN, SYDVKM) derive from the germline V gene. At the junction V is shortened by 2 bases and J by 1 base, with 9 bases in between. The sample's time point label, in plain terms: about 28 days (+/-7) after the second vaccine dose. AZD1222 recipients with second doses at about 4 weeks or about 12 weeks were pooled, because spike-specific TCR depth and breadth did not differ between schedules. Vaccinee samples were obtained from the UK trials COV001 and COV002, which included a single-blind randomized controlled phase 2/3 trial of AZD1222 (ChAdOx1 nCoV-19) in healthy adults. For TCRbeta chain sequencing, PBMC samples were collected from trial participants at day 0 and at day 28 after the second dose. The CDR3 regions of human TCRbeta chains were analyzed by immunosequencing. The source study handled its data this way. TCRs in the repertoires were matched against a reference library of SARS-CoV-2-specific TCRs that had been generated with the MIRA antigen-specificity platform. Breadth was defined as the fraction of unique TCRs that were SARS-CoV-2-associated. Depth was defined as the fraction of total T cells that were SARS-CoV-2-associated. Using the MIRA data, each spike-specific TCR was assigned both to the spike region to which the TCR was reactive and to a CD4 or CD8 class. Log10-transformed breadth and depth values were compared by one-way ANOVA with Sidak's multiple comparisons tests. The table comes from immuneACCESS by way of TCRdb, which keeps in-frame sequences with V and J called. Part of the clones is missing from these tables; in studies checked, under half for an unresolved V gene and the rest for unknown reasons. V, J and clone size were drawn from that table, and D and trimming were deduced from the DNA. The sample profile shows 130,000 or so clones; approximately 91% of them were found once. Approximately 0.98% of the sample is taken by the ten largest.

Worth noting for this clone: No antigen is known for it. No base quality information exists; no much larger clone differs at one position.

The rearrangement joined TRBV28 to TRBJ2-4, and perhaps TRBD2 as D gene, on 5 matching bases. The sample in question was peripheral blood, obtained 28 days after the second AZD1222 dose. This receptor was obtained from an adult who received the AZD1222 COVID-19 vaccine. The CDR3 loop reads CASSLEGAAKNIQYF. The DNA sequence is TGTGCCAGCAGTTTAGAGGGTGCGGCCAAAAACATTCAGTACTTC.